The source of this T cell receptor (beta chain) is a study of cytomegalovirus exposure and HLA in healthy donors. Germline values: CDR1 SGHTA, CDR2 FQGTGA. CDR3 size: 19 residues. V was pared by 4 bases and J by 1 base, with 11 bases of the junction left unmatched. Libraries were prepared by immunoSEQ multiplex PCR; TCRdb keeps only in-frame clonotypes and omits some of them. The data hold about 360,000 clones, with roughly 88% observed a single time. This clonotype originated in a woman aged 18-29 years in good health and CMV-seronegative. Specimen: PBMCs. The chain employs TRBV7-3 and TRBJ2-3, with TRBD2 matching 13 bases. CDR3 DNA sequence: TGTGCCAGCAGCTCCTATAGACTAGCGGGAGGCGGTGGCACAGATACGCAGTATTTT. This codes for CASSSYRLAGGGGTDTQYF.